The rows below give T cell receptor beta chains drawn from one sample of a study of control samples from healthy donors and cancer patients. The repertoire was sequenced with immunoSEQ multiplex PCR; TCRdb's copy has only in-frame clones and lacks some. Of under 80,000 clones detected, approximately 87% appear once; the ten largest clones hold 25% to 30%. The sample comprised blood. The receptors were sampled from a man in his fifties or sixties in good health. CDR3s include the opening cysteine and the closing phenylalanine or tryptophan. Fields, in order: J gene, CDR3 length, clone size, D gene, V gene, CDR3 DNA, CDR3 protein. The D gene is left open where the match is weak. Rows may omit the clone size; those that give it use once, few, many or a size class.

>TRBJ1-6|15|NA|NA|TRBV5-1
TGCGCCAGCAGCCGGCCGGACACTTATAATTCACCCCTCCACTTT
CASSRPDTYNSPLHF
>TRBJ1-6|14|NA|NA|TRBV19
TGTGCCAGTAGTCAGGACTCCTATAATTCACCCCTCCACTTT
CASSQDSYNSPLHF
>TRBJ2-1|18|NA|TRBD2|TRBV7-9
TGTGCCAGCAGCTTAGTGGCCGGACTAGCGGGGGATATCAATGAGCAGTTCTTC
CASSLVAGLAGDINEQFF
>TRBJ2-3|13|NA|NA|TRBV6-5
TGTGCCAGCAGCCCGGGAGCAGTAGATACGCAGTATTTT
CASSPGAVDTQYF
>TRBJ2-3|13|NA|NA|TRBV5-5
TGTGCCAGCATAGGGGCAGGCGGGGATACGCAGTATTTT
CASIGAGGDTQYF
>TRBJ1-2|11|NA|NA|TRBV7-9
TGTGCCAGCAGCTTAGTAAGAGGCTACACCTTC
CASSLVRGYTF
>TRBJ1-6|15|NA|NA|TRBV5-1
TGCGCCAGCAGCCCCGAGTCCTCGGGGGGTTCACCCCTCCACTTT
CASSPESSGGSPLHF
>TRBJ2-2|16|NA|TRBD2|TRBV5-1
TGCGCCAGCAGCTCGCGACTAGCGACGTACACCGGGGAGCTGTTTTTT
CASSSRLATYTGELFF
>TRBJ1-4|14|NA|NA|TRBV6-5
TGTGCCAGTCTGGACATCGTAACTAATGAAAAACTGTTTTTT
CASLDIVTNEKLFF
>TRBJ2-7|14|NA|TRBD2|TRBV5-1
TGCGCCAGCAGCTTGGGCGGGGGGAAGGACGAGCAGTACTTC
CASSLGGGKDEQYF
>TRBJ1-2|12|NA|NA|TRBV6-2/TRBV6-3
TGTGCCAGCAGCCGTGCGGACTATGGCTACACCTTC
CASSRADYGYTF
>TRBJ2-7|16|NA|TRBD2|TRBV7-6
TGTGCCAGCAGCTTAGCGACCGGGACTAGCGTCTACGAGCAGTACTTC
CASSLATGTSVYEQYF
>TRBJ2-7|13|NA|NA|TRBV4-3
TGCGCCAGCAGCCCTAGATGGGGGCTCGAGCAGTACTTC
CASSPRWGLEQYF
>TRBJ1-3|13|NA|NA|TRBV7-2
TGTGCCAGCAGCTTAGCGTCTGGAAACACCATATATTTT
CASSLASGNTIYF
>TRBJ1-1|15|NA|NA|TRBV6-4
TGTGCCCCCCGGTTTGGCAACGTTGGGAACACTGAAGCTTTCTTT
CAPRFGNVGNTEAFF
>TRBJ2-3|19|NA|NA|TRBV4-2
TGTGCCAGCAGCCAAGATACCCCGCCCGGTGGGGGCGGTTCAGATACGCAGTATTTT
CASSQDTPPGGGGSDTQYF
>TRBJ1-4|13|NA|NA|TRBV12-3/TRBV12-4
TGTGCCAGCACGCGGGCCGGTAATGAAAAACTGTTTTTT
CASTRAGNEKLFF
>TRBJ2-1|11|once|TRBD2|TRBV29-1
TGCACCCTAGCGGGCATCAATGAGCAGTTCTTC
CTLAGINEQFF
>TRBJ1-6|13|NA|TRBD1|TRBV2
TGTGCCAGCGTAATGACAGGGGATTCACCCCTCCACTTT
CASVMTGDSPLHF
>TRBJ2-3|16|NA|NA|TRBV11-2
TGTGCCAGCAGCCGAGGGCGGCCCTCTAGCACAGATACGCAGTATTTT
CASSRGRPSSTDTQYF
>TRBJ2-1|14|NA|NA|TRBV30
TGTGCCTCGGCCAGGGCAGGAACACTCAATGAGCAGTTCTTC
CASARAGTLNEQFF
>TRBJ1-2|15|NA|TRBD1|TRBV30
TGTGCCTGGAGTGCAACGACCGGGACAGGGGCTGGCTACACCTTC
CAWSATTGTGAGYTF
>TRBJ1-1|14|NA|NA|TRBV5-4
TGTGCCAGCAGACAAATCGACCTGAACACTGAAGCTTTCTTT
CASRQIDLNTEAFF
>TRBJ1-2|14|NA|NA|TRBV7-7
TGTGCCAGCAGCCTAAGAGTTTCGGGGAATGGCTACACCTTC
CASSLRVSGNGYTF
>TRBJ1-6|15|few|TRBD1|TRBV2
TGTGCCAGCAGTAGCCGGGACAGGGAGGGTTCACCCCTCCACTTT
CASSSRDREGSPLHF
>TRBJ2-7|12|NA|NA|TRBV19
TGTGCCACCCTGGACGGAGCCTACGAGCAGTACTTC
CATLDGAYEQYF
>TRBJ1-2|14|once|NA|TRBV21-1
TGTGCCAGCAGCGCGGCAGGGCCTAACTATGGCTACACCTTC
CASSAAGPNYGYTF
>TRBJ2-3|13|NA|NA|TRBV27
TGTGCCAGCAGCTCGACTATCCGGGGTACGCAGTATTTT
CASSSTIRGTQYF
>TRBJ1-2|16|NA|NA|TRBV28
TGTGCCAGCAGTCTCCCTTGGGGGAGGAGGAATCAAGGCTACACCTTC
CASSLPWGRRNQGYTF
>TRBJ2-7|12|few|NA|TRBV19
TGTGCCAGTAGTATTCAAGGCTACGAGCAGTACTTC
CASSIQGYEQYF
>TRBJ1-2|13|NA|NA|TRBV9
TGTGCCAGCAGCGTACGGACTAACTATGGCTACACCTTC
CASSVRTNYGYTF
>TRBJ2-5|15|NA|NA|TRBV19
TGTGCCAGTAGTATAGAGGGAGGGGGTCGAGAGACCCAGTACTTC
CASSIEGGGRETQYF
>TRBJ2-3|17|once|TRBD2|TRBV6-1
TGTGCCAGCAGTGAGCGAAAGGCGGGAGCCCGCACAGATACGCAGTATTTT
CASSERKAGARTDTQYF
>TRBJ2-5|11|once|NA|TRBV6-1
TGTGCCAGCAGTGAATCAAGGGGCCAGTACTTC
CASSESRGQYF
>TRBJ1-5|13|NA|NA|TRBV30
TGTGCCTGGAGCTCGGGGGCCGGGCAGCCCCAGCATTTT
CAWSSGAGQPQHF
>TRBJ2-3|13|NA|NA|TRBV29-1
TGCAGCGTTGAGGTACTAGCTGCAGATACGCAGTATTTT
CSVEVLAADTQYF
>TRBJ1-4|18|NA|NA|TRBV9
TGTGCCAGCAGCAAATACGGTTTACAGGATCGTCCTAATGAAAAACTGTTTTTT
CASSKYGLQDRPNEKLFF
>TRBJ2-5|13|once|NA|TRBV6-1
TGTGCCAGCAGTGAGGAAGGGGGTGAGACCCAGTACTTC
CASSEEGGETQYF
>TRBJ2-1|13|NA|TRBD1|TRBV24-1
TGTGCCACCGGGACAGGGGCTCTATATGAGCAGTTCTTC
CATGTGALYEQFF
>TRBJ1-4|15|NA|NA|TRBV4-2
TGTGCCAGCAGCCAAGAAAGGCAGGGAAATGAAAAACTGTTTTTT
CASSQERQGNEKLFF
>TRBJ2-5|18|NA|NA|TRBV19
TGTGCCAGTAGTAAGTGGGAGGTGACTCCCGGCCACCAAGAGACCCAGTACTTC
CASSKWEVTPGHQETQYF
>TRBJ1-6|16|few|TRBD1|TRBV7-9
TGTGCCAGCAGCCCTGGGGGGACAGGGGGTTCTTCACCCCTCCACTTT
CASSPGGTGGSSPLHF
>TRBJ2-2|17|NA|NA|TRBV4-3
TGCGCCAGCAGCCAAGGAGATAGGCCGAGAGACACCGGGGAGCTGTTTTTT
CASSQGDRPRDTGELFF
>TRBJ1-1|11|NA|NA|TRBV27
TGTGCCAGCAGTTTACGGGGGAGAGCTTTCTTT
CASSLRGRAFF
>TRBJ2-7|16|once|TRBD1|TRBV7-2
TGTGCCAGCAGCCCAGAGGGACAGGGGCTTAATAGGGAGCAGTACTTC
CASSPEGQGLNREQYF
>TRBJ2-5|14|NA|NA|TRBV5-6
TGTGCCAGCAGCCCCCCCGGGGACCAAGAGACCCAGTACTTC
CASSPPGDQETQYF
>TRBJ2-5|13|few|TRBD2|TRBV19
TGTGCCAGTAGTGCGGGGGTTCGGGAGACCCAGTACTTC
CASSAGVRETQYF
>TRBJ2-2|17|NA|NA|TRBV4-3
TGCGCCAGCAGCCAACCTTCCACAGGGATTAACACCGGGGAGCTGTTTTTT
CASSQPSTGINTGELFF
>TRBJ2-2|11|NA|NA|TRBV2
TGTGCCAGCAGGAGGACCGGGGAGCTGTTTTTT
CASRRTGELFF
>TRBJ1-5|13|NA|NA|TRBV5-6
TGTGCCAGCAGCCTCGGACAACTCCAGCCCCAGCATTTT
CASSLGQLQPQHF
>TRBJ1-1|19|NA|NA|TRBV18
TGTGCCAGCTCACCCCTTTCTTATTCCGTGGGGCGAGGGAACACTGAAGCTTTCTTT
CASSPLSYSVGRGNTEAFF
>TRBJ2-6|14|NA|NA|TRBV2
TGTGCCAGGTCGGGAGTGCGTGGGGCCAACGTCCTGACTTTC
CARSGVRGANVLTF
>TRBJ2-7|15|NA|NA|TRBV7-6
TGTGCCAGCAGCTTAGCGCCGAGACTCGGCGACGAGCAGTACTTC
CASSLAPRLGDEQYF
>TRBJ2-5|15|NA|TRBD2|TRBV5-6
TGTGCCAGCAGCTTGGTAGCGGGGGGCACAGGGACCCAGTACTTC
CASSLVAGGTGTQYF
>TRBJ2-2|13|few|NA|TRBV11-2
TGTGCCAGCAGTTTAACAGCGCTCGGGGAGCTGTTTTTT
CASSLTALGELFF
>TRBJ2-7|13|once|TRBD1|TRBV29-1
TGCAGCGTTGGCACAAACACAGGGGGAGAGCAGTACTTC
CSVGTNTGGEQYF
>TRBJ1-1|16|few|NA|TRBV21-1
TGTGCCAGCAGCAAATTAGGCGGACAGGGGGGCGCTGAAGCTTTCTTT
CASSKLGGQGGAEAFF
>TRBJ1-6|16|NA|NA|TRBV7-9
TGTGCCAGCAGCTTAGGAGGTTCTTCCTATAATTCACCCCTCCACTTT
CASSLGGSSYNSPLHF